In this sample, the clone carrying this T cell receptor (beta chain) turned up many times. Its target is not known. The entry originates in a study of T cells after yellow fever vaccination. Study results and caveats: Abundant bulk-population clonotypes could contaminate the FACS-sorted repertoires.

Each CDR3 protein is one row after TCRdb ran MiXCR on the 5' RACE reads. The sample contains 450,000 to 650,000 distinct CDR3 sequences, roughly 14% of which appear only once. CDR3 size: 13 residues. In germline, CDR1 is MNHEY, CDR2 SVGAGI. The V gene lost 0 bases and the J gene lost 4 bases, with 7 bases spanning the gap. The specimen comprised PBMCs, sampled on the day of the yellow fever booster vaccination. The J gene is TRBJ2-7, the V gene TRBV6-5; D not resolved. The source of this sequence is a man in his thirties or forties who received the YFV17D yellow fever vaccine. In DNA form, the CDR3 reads TGTGCCAGCAGTTACTCGAGAGATTACGAGCAGTACTTC. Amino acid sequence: CASSYSRDYEQYF.